Listed here are 4 T cell receptor beta chains from one sample, sequenced in a study of blood T cell repertoires in COVID-19. Clones were sequenced by immunoSEQ multiplex PCR, and TCRdb holds only the in-frame ones, with some missing. The profile covers 150,000 to 200,000 clones, with about 88% appearing a single time and around 9.5% taken by the ten largest. The specimen sequenced was PBMCs or T cells enriched from blood (not recorded which). The receptors come from a young woman who had recovered from COVID-19.

CDR3 region: CASSYRTGYEQYF. The CDR3 nucleotides are TGCGCCAGCAGCTACCGGACAGGGTACGAGCAGTACTTC. The chain couples TRBV5-1 to TRBJ2-7, with 8 nucleotides matching TRBD1. The germline CDR1 and CDR2 sequences are SGHRS and YFSETQ. V was pared by 3 bases and J by 4 bases, with 3 bases of the junction left unmatched. CDR3 length: 13 residues.

Here the CDR3 reads CASSLGSGGELFF. The DNA for the CDR3 is TGTGCCAGCAGCTTAGGCTCCGGCGGGGAGCTGTTTTTT. The chain joins TRBV11-2 to TRBJ2-2; D call uncertain. V gave up 1 base and J gave up 7 bases, with 7 bases separating them. The V gene's germline CDR1 is SGHAT and CDR2 FQNNGV. The length of the CDR3 is 13 residues.

This clone was counted many times. This chain links TRBV3-1 (or the pseudogene TRBV3-2) with TRBJ2-6, with no clear D. The V gene's germline CDR1 is LGHDT and CDR2 YNNKEL (reference sequence). The CDR3 extends over 15 amino acids. V dropped 4 bases and J dropped 2 bases, with 9 bases sitting between them. Here the CDR3 reads CASSREVAGANVLTF. In DNA form, the CDR3 reads TGTGCCAGCAGCCGAGAGGTAGCTGGGGCCAACGTCCTGACTTTC.

The chain uses TRBV29-1 and TRBJ2-7; TRBD1 agrees at 7 bases. The V segment lost 4 bases and the J segment 2 bases; nucleotides outside the gene matches: 5. This CDR3 is 13 amino acids long. The germline CDR1 and CDR2 sequences are SQVTM and ANQGSEA. The CDR3 region is CSVVGDRAYEQYF. The CDR3 DNA sequence: TGCAGCGTTGTCGGGGACAGAGCCTACGAGCAGTACTTC.